The present T cell receptor (beta chain) was sequenced within a study of CD8 T cells in Susac syndrome. Study findings and constraints: The study acknowledged a relatively small number of individuals in its TCR sequencing and HLA analysis.

A quantity of roughly 0.5 to 1 ug RNA underwent reverse transcription using random hexamers. Amplification of TCR beta CDR3 spanned 54 Vbeta and 13 Jbeta via immunoSEQ multiplex PCR. A single record per CDR3 protein comes from TCRdb applying MiXCR to the immunoSEQ multiplex PCR reads. There are about 400,000 distinct CDR3 sequences in the sample; approximately 85% occur only once, and 0.12% lies in the top ten. Points on this clonotype: Its antigen is unknown.

Germline lookup yields CDR1 MNHEY and CDR2 SVGEGT. The CDR3 is 14 residues long. The V and J ends lost 2 bases and 5 bases respectively, with 12 bases between them. Sequencing of TCR beta was performed on blood CD8+ and CD4+ T cells. This clonotype was sampled from a human donor with multiple sclerosis. This chain connects TRBV6-2 or TRBV6-3 to TRBJ1-1; the D is unclear. The sample consisted of CD8+ T cells from PBMCs. CDR3: CASSYIVEATEAFF. CDR3 in DNA: TGTGCCAGCAGTTACATAGTGGAGGCGACTGAAGCTTTCTTT.